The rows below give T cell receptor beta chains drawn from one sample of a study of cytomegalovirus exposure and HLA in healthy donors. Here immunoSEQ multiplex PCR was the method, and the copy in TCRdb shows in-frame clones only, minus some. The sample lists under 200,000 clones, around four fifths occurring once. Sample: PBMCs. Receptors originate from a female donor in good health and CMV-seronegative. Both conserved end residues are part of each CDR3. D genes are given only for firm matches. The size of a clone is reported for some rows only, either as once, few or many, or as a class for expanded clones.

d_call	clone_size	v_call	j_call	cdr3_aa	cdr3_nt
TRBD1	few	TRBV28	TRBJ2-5	CASSLPGQGAWETQYF	TGTGCCAGCAGTCTTCCTGGACAGGGGGCGTGGGAGACCCAGTACTTC
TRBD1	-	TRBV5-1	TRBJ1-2	CASSGRQGVGVSYGYTF	TGCGCCAGCAGCGGCCGACAGGGAGTCGGCGTGAGCTATGGCTACACCTTC
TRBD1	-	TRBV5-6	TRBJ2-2	CASSFTGGADTGELFF	TGTGCCAGCAGCTTTACAGGGGGCGCGGACACCGGGGAGCTGTTTTTT
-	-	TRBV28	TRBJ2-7	CASSFGDQGNYEQYF	TGTGCCAGCAGTTTTGGGGACCAGGGGAACTACGAGCAGTACTTC
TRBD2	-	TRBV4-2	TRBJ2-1	CASFSGGAGEQFF	TGTGCCAGCTTTAGCGGGGGGGCCGGTGAGCAGTTCTTC
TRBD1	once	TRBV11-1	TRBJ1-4	CASSATKTGSNEKLFF	TGTGCCAGCAGCGCAACCAAGACAGGGTCGAATGAAAAACTGTTTTTT
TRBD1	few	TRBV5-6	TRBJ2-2	CASSSRVGQALNTGELFF	TGTGCCAGCAGCTCCCGAGTTGGACAGGCCTTAAACACCGGGGAGCTGTTTTTT
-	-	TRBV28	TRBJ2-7	CASRLRSGNPYEQYF	TGTGCCAGCAGATTGAGGTCCGGTAACCCTTACGAGCAGTACTTC
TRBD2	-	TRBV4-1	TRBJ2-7	CASSQGQGGPYEQYF	TGCGCCAGCAGCCAAGGGCAGGGAGGGCCCTACGAGCAGTACTTC
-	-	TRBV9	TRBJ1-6	CASSVEHRANSPLHF	TGTGCCAGCAGCGTAGAACACAGGGCTAATTCACCCCTCCACTTT
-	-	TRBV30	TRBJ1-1	CAWRQEGLNTEAFF	TGTGCCTGGAGACAAGAGGGATTGAACACTGAAGCTTTCTTT
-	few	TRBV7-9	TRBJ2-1	CASSLPPGSPPYNEQFF	TGTGCCAGCAGCTTACCCCCTGGGAGTCCTCCCTACAATGAGCAGTTCTTC
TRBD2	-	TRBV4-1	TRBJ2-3	CASSQDIAGGMDTQYF	TGCGCCAGCAGCCAAGATATAGCGGGAGGGATGGATACGCAGTATTTT
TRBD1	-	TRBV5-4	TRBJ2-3	CASSFDRGADTQYF	TGTGCCAGCAGCTTCGACAGGGGAGCAGATACGCAGTATTTT
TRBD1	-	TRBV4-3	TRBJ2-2	CASSGRDRYTGELFF	TGCGCCAGCAGCGGACGGGACAGATACACCGGGGAGCTGTTTTTT